This T cell receptor beta chain stems from a study of blood T cell repertoires in COVID-19. At the level of the study: Sites across the United States, Italy and Spain contributed samples from acute and convalescent COVID-19. PBMCs, B-cell-depleted T cells, or T cells provided the cDNA or gDNA that made up the material.

Germline CDR1 is SGHTA and CDR2 is FQGNSA. CDR3 size: 15 residues. Trimming removed 4 bases at V and 0 bases at J, with 9 bases between. Sequenced by immunoSEQ multiplex PCR; TCRdb stores in-frame clones only, minus some. The data hold 60,000 to 75,000 clones, with 88% observed a single time. The chain recombines TRBV7-2 with TRBJ1-4; the D is unclear. The sequence was collected from a human donor in a cohort sampled during active COVID-19. Sequences were obtained from peripheral blood. CDR3 amino acids: CASSSWGATNEKLFF. CDR3 nucleotide sequence: TGTGCCAGCAGCTCCTGGGGAGCAACTAATGAAAAACTGTTTTTT.